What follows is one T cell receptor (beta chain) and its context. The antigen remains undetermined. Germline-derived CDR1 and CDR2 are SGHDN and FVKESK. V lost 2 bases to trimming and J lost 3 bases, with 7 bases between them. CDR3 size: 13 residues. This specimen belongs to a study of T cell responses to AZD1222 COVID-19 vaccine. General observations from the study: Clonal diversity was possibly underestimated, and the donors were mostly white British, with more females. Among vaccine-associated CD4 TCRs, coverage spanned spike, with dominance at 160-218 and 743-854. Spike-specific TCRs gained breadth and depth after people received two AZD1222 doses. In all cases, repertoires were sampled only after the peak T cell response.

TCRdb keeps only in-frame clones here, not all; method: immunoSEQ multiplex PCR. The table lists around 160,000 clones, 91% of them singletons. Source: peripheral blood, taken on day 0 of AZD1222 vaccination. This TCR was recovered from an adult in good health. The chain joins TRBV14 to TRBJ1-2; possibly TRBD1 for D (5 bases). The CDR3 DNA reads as TGTGCCAGCAGCCAAAACAGGCACTATGGCTACACCTTC. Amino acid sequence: CASSQNRHYGYTF. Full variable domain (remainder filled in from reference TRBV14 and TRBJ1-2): EAGVTQFPSHSVIEKGQTVTLRCDPISGHDNLYWYRRVMGKEIKFLLHFVKESKQDESGMPNNRFLAERTGGTYSTLKVQPAELEDSGVYFCASSQNRHYGYTFGSGTRLTVV.